The 22 T cell receptor beta chains given below trace back to one sample, sequenced in a study of shared clonotypes between healthy human individuals. Assay: immunoSEQ multiplex PCR; the TCRdb copy retains only in-frame clones and omits some. The sample includes about 490,000 clones, 79% of them seen just once. The sequenced material came from PBMCs. These receptors were collected from a woman aged 40 to 50 in good health. Some clones in this sample may be carry-over from other donors' samples.

This clone has a single count. This chain connects TRBV20-1 to TRBJ2-7, with D possibly matching TRBD1 (5 bases). V was shortened by 5 bases and J by 5 bases, with 7 bases between the two germline ends. This CDR3 spans 10 amino acids. Looked up from germline, CDR1 is DFQATT and CDR2 is SNEGSKA (reference sequence). The CDR3 reads CSALGHEQYF. The CDR3 nucleotides are TGCAGTGCTTTGGGGCACGAGCAGTACTTC.

The CDR3, as DNA: TGTGCCAGCAGCGCCCGGTTAGATACGCAGTATTTT. Protein product: CASSARLDTQYF. The chain carries TRBV9 and TRBJ2-3; D gene unclear. The CDR3 is 12 amino acids. The germline gives CDR1 SGDLS, CDR2 YYNGEE. Trimming pared 3 bases from V and 5 bases from J, leaving 7 bases between.

The chain links TRBV5-8 to TRBJ2-5; TRBD1 matches at 8 bases. The CDR3 length is 16 residues. The germline V gene has CDR1 SGHTS and CDR2 YDEGEE. V lost 4 bases and J lost 0; bases outside the gene matches: 8. This chain's CDR3 is CASSRGTGGHQETQYF. CDR3 DNA: TGTGCCAGCAGCCGGGGGACAGGAGGGCACCAAGAGACCCAGTACTTC. Drawing the rest from reference TRBV5-8 and TRBJ2-5, the complete variable domain is EAGVTQSPTHLIKTRGQQATLRCSPISGHTSVYWYQQALGLGLQFLLWYDEGEERNRGNFPPRFSGRQFPNYSSELNVNALELEDSALYLCASSRGTGGHQETQYFGPGTRLLVL.

The chain couples TRBV5-4 to TRBJ1-2; D gene unclear. CDR1 SGHNT and CDR2 YYREEE come from the germline V gene (reference sequence). The CDR3 is made up of 12 amino acids. The V and J ends lost 4 bases and 4 bases respectively, with 8 bases between them. CDR3 residues: CASSADIYGYTF. DNA of the CDR3: TGTGCCAGCAGCGCCGACATCTATGGCTACACCTTC. Complete variable domain (other parts from reference TRBV5-4 and TRBJ1-2): ETGVTQSPTHLIKTRGQQVTLRCSSQSGHNTVSWYQQALGQGPQFIFQYYREEENGRGNFPPRFSGLQFPNYSSELNVNALELDDSALYLCASSADIYGYTFGSGTRLTVV.

The chain employs TRBV2 and TRBJ2-2, with 8 nucleotides matching TRBD1. Trimming removed 8 bases from V and 8 bases from J; junction bases left unmatched: 16. This CDR3 comprises 16 residues. The germline CDR1 and CDR2 sequences are SNHLY and FYNNEI. The CDR3 loop reads CASSVTGVGLTGELFF. CDR3 nucleotide sequence: TGTGCCAGCTCCGTGACAGGGGTCGGTCTCACTGGGGAGCTGTTTTTT.

Only one count was recorded for this clone. The chain is built from TRBV9 and TRBJ2-2; D might be TRBD2 (6 bases). V was shortened by 4 bases and J by 4 bases, with 17 bases between the two germline ends. This CDR3 spans 16 amino acids. Germline loops: CDR1 SGDLS, CDR2 YYNGEE. Here the CDR3 reads CASSKRPDSGTGELFF. The CDR3 bases are TGTGCCAGCAGCAAACGTCCAGATAGCGGCACCGGGGAGCTGTTTTTT.

The count of this clone is one. The chain combines TRBV11-2 with TRBJ1-2, with 10 bases fitting TRBD1. The ends lost 2 bases at V and 8 bases at J; junction bases unmatched: 8. The germline CDR1 and CDR2 sequences are SGHAT and FQNNGV. This CDR3 region has 15 residues. CDR3 region: CASSLWDRGWEGYTF. CDR3 coding DNA: TGTGCCAGCAGCTTATGGGACAGGGGTTGGGAGGGCTACACCTTC.

This rearrangement joins TRBV28 to TRBJ2-2, with D perhaps TRBD2 (5 bases). Germline values: CDR1 MDHEN, CDR2 SYDVKM. V was shortened by 6 bases and J by 2 bases, with 7 bases between the two germline ends. The CDR3 loop spans 13 amino acids. For the CDR3, the DNA is TGTGCCAGCAGCGAGGGAAACACCGGGGAGCTGTTTTTT. Amino acids: CASSEGNTGELFF. Together with reference TRBV28 and TRBJ2-2, the CDR3 gives the full variable domain: DVKVTQSSRYLVKRTGEKVFLECVQDMDHENMFWYRQDPGLGLRLIYFSYDVKMKEKGDIPEGYSVSREKKERFSLILESASTNQTSMYLCASSEGNTGELFFGEGSRLTVL.

The V call is TRBV13, the J call TRBJ2-7, with D perhaps matching TRBD2 (5 bases). Germline V gives CDR1 PRHDT, CDR2 FYEKMQ (reference sequence). V was pared by 0 bases and J by 6 bases, with 9 bases between. The length of the CDR3 is 13 residues. As DNA, the CDR3 is TGTGCCAGCAGCTTAGGCGGGGTTCTCGAGCAGTACTTC. This translates into CASSLGGVLEQYF.

This chain uses TRBV28 with TRBJ2-7, with D unclear. The CDR3 sequence is 12 residues long. The V and J ends lost 6 bases and 2 bases respectively, with 8 bases between them. Germline CDR1 MDHEN, CDR2 SYDVKM. In DNA form, the CDR3 reads TGTGCCAGCAGCCTCACAGCCTACGAGCAGTACTTC. Its translation is CASSLTAYEQYF.

This chain connects TRBV7-9 to TRBJ2-1, with TRBD1 matching 11 bases. This CDR3 is 17 amino acids long. Trimming took 2 bases from V and 7 from J; bases not matched to a gene: 10. Germline CDR1 reads SEHNR; CDR2 reads FQNEAQ (reference sequence). CDR3 sequence (DNA): TGTGCCAGCAGCTTACGGAACCTGGGACAGGGGGGGAATGAGCAGTTCTTC. Amino acids: CASSLRNLGQGGNEQFF.

V and J are TRBV7-3 and TRBJ2-7; D might be TRBD1 (6 bases). Germline CDR1 and CDR2: SGHTA and FQGTGA. The CDR3 length is 15 residues. Trimming removed 5 bases at V and 2 bases at J, with 16 bases between. CDR3 coding DNA: TGTGCCAGCAGCGAACAGGGACGTGGGGCCTACGAGCAGTACTTC. Translation gives CASSEQGRGAYEQYF.

This clone turned up a few times. The chain is built from TRBV30 and TRBJ1-5, with 11 bases that match TRBD1. Germline CDR1 is GTSNPN and CDR2 is SVGIG (reference sequence). V shed 2 bases, J shed 11 bases, and the junction held 11 bases outside the gene matches. The length of the CDR3 is 15 residues. CDR3 in DNA: TGTGCCTGGAGTCCGGACAGGGGGCTCTGGGGAGCCCAGCATTTT. It encodes CAWSPDRGLWGAQHF.

This chain links TRBV28 with TRBJ1-6, with a possible D match to TRBD1 (5 bases). V lost 3 bases, J lost 8 bases, and 11 bases lay in between. This CDR3 region has 14 residues. Germline V CDR1 and CDR2: MDHEN, SYDVKM. CDR3 coding DNA: TGTGCCAGCAGTTTTGTAGGGGACGATTCACCCCTCCACTTT. Translation: CASSFVGDDSPLHF.

As for this clone: The same CDR3 arises from other DNA sequences in this sample as well. The chain has TRBV6-1 and TRBJ2-3; 9 bases map to TRBD2. Germline V gene lookup returns CDR1 MNHNS and CDR2 SASEGT. V gave up 8 bases and J gave up 0 bases; unmatched junction bases: 3. CDR3 length equals 14 residues. CDR3 loop: CASSLAGSTDTQYF. CDR3 nucleotides: TGTGCCAGCTCGCTAGCGGGAAGCACAGATACGCAGTATTTT.

V usage is TRBV9 and J usage is TRBJ1-1; D possibly corresponds to TRBD1 (5 bases). Trimming cost V 0 bases and J 6 bases, with 9 bases left between them. The CDR3 covers 13 residues. Germline V gene sequence: CDR1 SGDLS, CDR2 YYNGEE. In nucleotides, the CDR3 is TGTGCCAGCAGCGTAGTTGGGGGTGCTGAAGCTTTCTTT. This codes for CASSVVGGAEAFF. Full variable domain (rest looked up from reference TRBV9 and TRBJ1-1): DSGVTQTPKHLITATGQRVTLRCSPRSGDLSVYWYQQSLDQGLQFLIQYYNGEERAKGNILERFSAQQFPDLHSELNLSSLELGDSALYFCASSVVGGAEAFFGQGTRLTVV.

This clone was picked up a small number of times. V gene TRBV7-9 combines with J gene TRBJ1-1; D gene uncertain. Deletions cut 5 bases from V and 2 bases from J, with 9 bases between. Germline assignment: CDR1 SEHNR and CDR2 FQNEAQ (reference sequence). The CDR3 length is 13 residues. The CDR3 sequence: CASSPPFNTEAFF. The CDR3, as DNA: TGTGCCAGCAGCCCTCCCTTTAACACTGAAGCTTTCTTT.

V is TRBV7-3 and J is TRBJ1-1; D is unresolved. Germline CDR1 and CDR2: SGHTA and FQGTGA. CDR3 length equals 13 residues. The V end lost 5 bases, the J end lost 1 base, and 8 bases lay between the germline ends. The CDR3 coding sequence is TGTGCCAGCAGCACCGGACCGAACACTGAAGCTTTCTTT. Translated, it gives CASSTGPNTEAFF.

The chain employs TRBV7-3 and TRBJ1-1; no definite D call. The CDR3 length is 13 residues. Germline-derived CDR1 and CDR2 are SGHTA and FQGTGA. The V gene lost 0 bases and the J gene lost 5 bases, with 7 bases spanning the gap. CDR3 nucleotides: TGTGCCAGCAGCTTAACCCCGGGGACTGAAGCTTTCTTT. This encodes CASSLTPGTEAFF.

Points on this clone: Different DNA sequences within this sample yield the same CDR3. CDR3 nucleotide sequence: TGTGCCAGCAGCCAAGACCGTGGGACTGAAGCTTTCTTT. Its protein product is CASSQDRGTEAFF. The chain uses TRBV4-2 and TRBJ1-1; D remains unclear. CDR1 and CDR2 from the germline V gene are LGHNA and YNFKEQ. This CDR3 has 13 amino acids. The V gene lost 0 bases and the J gene lost 5 bases, with 7 bases spanning the gap.

The chain links TRBV11-2 to TRBJ2-1, with D possibly matching TRBD2 (6 bases). There are 16 residues in the CDR3. The V end lost 0 bases, the J end lost 2 bases, and 11 bases lay between the germline ends. CDR1 and CDR2 (germline): SGHAT, FQNNGV. CDR3 bases: TGTGCCAGCAGCTTAGATCGGGCTAGCGCCTACAATGAGCAGTTCTTC. It codes for CASSLDRASAYNEQFF.

The rearrangement joins TRBV27 to TRBJ2-7; D may be TRBD2 (5 bases). CDR1 is MNHEY and CDR2 is SMNVEV in the germline V gene (reference sequence). The CDR3 has 15 amino acids. Trimming left V 6 bases short and J 0 bases short, with 15 bases between. The DNA of the CDR3 is TGTGCCAGCAGGCCCCGCCCGGGGATCTCCTACGAGCAGTACTTC. It translates to CASRPRPGISYEQYF.